Following are 24 T cell receptor beta chains from one sample sequenced in a study of blood T cell repertoires in COVID-19. Some clones are missing from TCRdb's copy, which holds only in-frame ones; the method was immunoSEQ multiplex PCR. The top ten hold 3% to 4.5% of the sample, which has about 220,000 clones, roughly 84% seen once. Sequencing was done on a sample of peripheral blood. These receptors all come from a woman older than 75 with acute or convalescent COVID-19.

This chain joins TRBV19 and TRBJ1-2, with 12 bases that match TRBD1. Germline lookup yields CDR1 LNHDA and CDR2 SQIVND (reference sequence). This CDR3 is built from 14 residues. The V segment lost 9 bases and the J segment 4 bases; nucleotides outside the gene matches: 6. The CDR3 DNA sequence: TGTGCCAGCCGGGACAGGGGGCTACTCTATGGCTACACCTTC. Its translation: CASRDRGLLYGYTF. The variable domain in full, with the rest retrieved from reference TRBV19 and TRBJ1-2, is DGGITQSPKYLFRKEGQNVTLSCEQNLNHDAMYWYRQDPGQGLRLIYYSQIVNDFQKGDIAEGYSVSREKKESFPLTVTSAQKNPTAFYLCASRDRGLLYGYTFGSGTRLTVV.

V gene TRBV7-2 combines with J gene TRBJ2-3, with 12 bases matching TRBD2. Losses at the gene ends were 3 bases for V and 4 bases for J; bases not matched to a gene: 2. The germline V gene encodes CDR1 SGHTA and CDR2 FQGNSA. The CDR3 sequence is 15 residues long. This CDR3 reads CASSFSSGGADTQYF. CDR3 DNA sequence: TGTGCCAGCAGCTTTTCTAGCGGGGGGGCAGATACGCAGTATTTT.

This clone has just a few counts. V usage is TRBV5-8 and J usage is TRBJ1-3, with TRBD1 as a possible D gene (6 bases). The CDR3 sequence is 16 residues long. Germline CDR1 and CDR2: SGHTS and YDEGEE. V lost 4 bases and J lost 2, with 16 bases in between. CDR3 amino acids: CASSLGGQEPGNTIYF. The CDR3, as DNA: TGTGCCAGCAGCCTTGGGGGCCAGGAACCTGGAAACACCATATATTTT. Supplemented by reference TRBV5-8 and TRBJ1-3, the full variable domain reads EAGVTQSPTHLIKTRGQQATLRCSPISGHTSVYWYQQALGLGLQFLLWYDEGEERNRGNFPPRFSGRQFPNYSSELNVNALELEDSALYLCASSLGGQEPGNTIYFGEGSWLTVV.

The chain couples TRBV7-2 to TRBJ2-7; weak D call: TRBD2 (5 bases). Trimming stripped 2 bases from V and 1 base from J, with 12 bases between. Germline CDR1 SGHTA, CDR2 FQGNSA. This CDR3 contains 15 residues. CDR3 coding DNA: TGTGCCAGCAGCTTACTCACGGGGATTTCCTACGAGCAGTACTTC. It codes for CASSLLTGISYEQYF. The whole variable domain, filled in from reference TRBV7-2 and TRBJ2-7, reads GAGVSQSPSNKVTEKGKDVELRCDPISGHTALYWYRQSLGQGLEFLIYFQGNSAPDKSGLPSDRFSAERTGGSVSTLTIQRTQQEDSAVYLCASSLLTGISYEQYFGPGTRLTVT.

This clone has a handful of counts. The chain uses TRBV19 and TRBJ1-2; perhaps TRBD1 as D (5 bases). The V and J ends lost 5 bases and 4 bases respectively, with 17 bases between them. The CDR3 sequence is 15 residues long. The germline V gene has CDR1 LNHDA and CDR2 SQIVND (reference sequence). The DNA for the CDR3 is TGTGCCAGTAGTCCAGTCCCCAGGGTTGGCTATGGCTACACCTTC. It encodes CASSPVPRVGYGYTF.

This clone was counted once. The rearrangement uses TRBV4-1 and TRBJ1-5; D gene unclear. CDR1 and CDR2 from the germline V gene are MGHRA and YSYEKL. The CDR3 is made up of 13 amino acids. V was shortened by 3 bases and J by 7 bases, with 10 bases between the two germline ends. The CDR3 DNA is TGCGCCAGCAGCCAGAGTGTTGTCCAGCCCCAGCATTTT. Translation gives CASSQSVVQPQHF.

This chain joins TRBV12-3 or TRBV12-4 and TRBJ2-2; D possibly corresponds to TRBD2 (5 bases). The V end was cut by 7 bases, the J end by 5 bases, with 11 bases between. CDR3 length: 13 residues. The CDR3 nucleotides are TGTGCCAGCACCTCAACGGGGACCGGGGAGCTGTTTTTT. Amino acid sequence: CASTSTGTGELFF.

The chain uses TRBV7-9 and TRBJ1-2, with TRBD1 as a possible D gene (5 bases). Trimming took off 2 bases at V and 4 bases at J, with 14 bases between the two ends. Germline V gene sequence: CDR1 SEHNR, CDR2 FQNEAQ (reference sequence). CDR3 length: 15 residues. CDR3 sequence: CASSLSRGGSYGYTF. The CDR3 DNA reads TGTGCCAGCAGCTTAAGTCGGGGGGGTAGCTATGGCTACACCTTC.

This CDR3 reads CASSSPRQGGKETQYF. The CDR3 region has the DNA TGTGCCAGCAGCTCGCCCCGGCAGGGAGGGAAAGAGACCCAGTACTTC. The chain is built from TRBV5-6 and TRBJ2-5; 7 positions match TRBD2. Per the germline V gene, CDR1 is SGHDT and CDR2 is YYEEEE. V lost 3 bases, J lost 3 bases, and 11 bases stayed unmatched. The CDR3 contains 16 residues.

V usage is TRBV6-5 and J usage is TRBJ1-6; 8 bases map to TRBD1. CDR1 and CDR2 (germline): MNHEY, SVGAGI. The CDR3 is made up of 15 amino acids. V was clipped by 5 bases and J by 4 bases; unmatched bases: 4. The chain's CDR3 is CASSSGQGYNSPLHF. In DNA, the CDR3 is TGTGCCAGCAGTAGCGGACAGGGTTATAATTCACCCCTCCACTTT.

A note on this clone: This specimen includes other DNA sequences encoding the same CDR3. The chain is built from TRBV19 and TRBJ1-5, with TRBD1 matching over 10 bases. Per the germline V gene, CDR1 is LNHDA and CDR2 is SQIVND (reference sequence). The V and J ends lost 6 bases and 6 bases, in that order; junction bases with no gene match: 2. CDR3 size: 13 residues. CDR3 sequence reads: CASSGQGGQPQHF. The CDR3 DNA reads TGTGCCAGTAGCGGACAGGGGGGTCAGCCCCAGCATTTT.

Notes on this clone: Within the sample, other DNA sequences also encode this same CDR3. The chain joins TRBV6-5 to TRBJ1-2; 9 bases are shared with TRBD1. The CDR3 is 14 amino acids. The V gene's germline CDR1 is MNHEY and CDR2 SVGAGI. The V gene end was trimmed by 5 bases and the J gene end by 3 bases; junction bases not matched to a gene: 4. Here the CDR3 reads CASSLQGADYGYTF. The CDR3 DNA follows: TGTGCCAGCAGTCTACAGGGGGCTGACTATGGCTACACCTTC.

This chain uses TRBV5-6 with TRBJ1-6; a possible D gene is TRBD1 (6 bases). Germline CDR1 reads SGHDT; CDR2 reads YYEEEE. The V and J ends lost 0 bases and 4 bases respectively, with 11 bases between them. The CDR3 totals 16 residues. The DNA for the CDR3 is TGTGCCAGCAGCTTGGGAGGGGACACATATAATTCACCCCTCCACTTT. Amino acids: CASSLGGDTYNSPLHF.

V is TRBV10-3 and J is TRBJ1-1; D not resolved. The V end was cut by 9 bases, the J end by 1 base, with 12 bases between. Germline V gives CDR1 ENHRY, CDR2 SYGVKD. CDR3 size: 13 residues. The DNA of the CDR3 is TGTGCCATATCCCGGGAGACGAACACTGAAGCTTTCTTT. Translating gives CAISRETNTEAFF.

This clone was seen more than once but under ten times. V usage is TRBV6-5 and J usage is TRBJ2-5, with a tentative D call TRBD2 (5 bases). The CDR3 is 14 amino acids. Germline V gene lookup returns CDR1 MNHEY and CDR2 SVGAGI. V gave up 2 bases and J gave up 5 bases, with 12 bases separating them. The CDR3 here is CASSYLAGWETQYF. The DNA of the CDR3 is TGTGCCAGCAGTTACCTGGCGGGCTGGGAGACCCAGTACTTC.

The V and J genes are TRBV9 and TRBJ1-2; D remains ambiguous. The CDR3 spans 15 residues. Trimming removed 4 bases at V and 5 bases at J, with 18 bases between. The germline gives CDR1 SGDLS, CDR2 YYNGEE. CDR3: CASSPSSSEMYGYTF. In DNA form, the CDR3 reads TGTGCCAGCAGCCCCTCATCTTCCGAGATGTATGGCTACACCTTC.

The CDR3 sequence: CASSEYGQAPEKLFF. As DNA, the CDR3 is TGTGCCAGCAGTGAATATGGCCAGGCCCCGGAAAAACTGTTTTTT. The chain has TRBV25-1 and TRBJ1-4; D ambiguous. Germline V lookup: CDR1 MGHDK, CDR2 SYGVNS. The CDR3 spans 15 residues. The V and J ends lost 0 bases and 8 bases respectively, with 13 bases between them.

The chain employs TRBV11-2 and TRBJ2-2; D call uncertain. CDR3 length: 14 amino acids. The germline gives CDR1 SGHAT, CDR2 FQNNGV. The V end lost 6 bases, the J end lost 5 bases, and 13 bases lay between the germline ends. For the CDR3, the DNA is TGTGCCAGCAGTTCTAGGCCGCCTACCGGGGAGCTGTTTTTT. It translates to CASSSRPPTGELFF.

This chain connects TRBV19 to TRBJ2-3; 9 bases fit TRBD2. Germline loops: CDR1 LNHDA, CDR2 SQIVND (reference sequence). V dropped 7 bases and J dropped 3; count of bases not matched to a gene: 8. This CDR3 contains 15 residues. In DNA, the CDR3 is TGTGCCAGTACCGGGACTAGCCGTGGGACAGATACGCAGTATTTT. Translating gives CASTGTSRGTDTQYF.

The chain carries TRBV2 and TRBJ1-2; no firm D call. Trimming removed 2 bases from V and 4 bases from J, with 14 bases in between. The germline gives CDR1 SNHLY, CDR2 FYNNEI. The CDR3 runs 15 residues. In DNA form, the CDR3 reads TGTGCCAGCAGTGAATTACGGCAGGCGACCTATGGCTACACCTTC. This gives the protein CASSELRQATYGYTF. Using reference TRBV2 and TRBJ1-2 for the parts outside the CDR3, the full variable domain is EPEVTQTPSHQVTQMGQEVILRCVPISNHLYFYWYRQILGQKVEFLVSFYNNEISEKSEIFDDQFSVERPDGSNFTLKIRSTKLEDSAMYFCASSELRQATYGYTFGSGTRLTVV.

This clone was seen only a few times. This rearrangement joins TRBV10-2 to TRBJ1-1, with a weak D call TRBD1 (6 bases). The CDR3 is 13 residues long. The V gene lost 7 bases and the J gene lost 7 bases, with 16 bases spanning the gap. From germline, CDR1 is WSHSY and CDR2 SAAADI. The DNA of the CDR3 is TGCGCCAGCATCGACGGACAGCGGTTTGAAGCTTTCTTT. Protein: CASIDGQRFEAFF.

V gene TRBV14 combines with J gene TRBJ1-1; TRBD1 aligns across 9 bases. The ends lost 4 bases at V and 1 base at J; junction bases unmatched: 4. CDR1 and CDR2 from the germline V gene are SGHDN and FVKESK. This CDR3 region has 15 residues. DNA of the CDR3: TGTGCCAGCAGCCCGGGACAGGGTTGGAACACTGAAGCTTTCTTT. This gives the protein CASSPGQGWNTEAFF.

This chain connects TRBV5-1 to TRBJ2-7; possibly TRBD2 for D (6 bases). Germline lookup yields CDR1 SGHRS and CDR2 YFSETQ. This CDR3 spans 14 amino acids. V lost 0 bases and J 3 bases, leaving 10 bases between the germline ends. The CDR3 bases are TGCGCCAGCAGCTTGGTGGGGGGAGGCTACGAGCAGTACTTC. Protein product: CASSLVGGGYEQYF.

This clone was found once. The chain uses TRBV5-4 and TRBJ2-5; 7 bases match TRBD1. CDR3 length: 14 amino acids. The V segment lost 0 bases and the J segment 2 bases; nucleotides outside the gene matches: 1. CDR1 and CDR2 from the germline V gene are SGHNT and YYREEE (reference sequence). The CDR3: CASSLAQGQETQYF. CDR3 DNA: TGTGCCAGCAGCTTGGCACAGGGGCAAGAGACCCAGTACTTC.